These T cell receptor beta chains were read from a single sample in a study of T cell changes during pregnancy in multiple sclerosis. The table came from immunoSEQ multiplex PCR; TCRdb's copy has only in-frame clones and leaves some out. Among 40,000 to 50,000 clones listed, 94% were seen once. The sample in question was CD8+ T cells from peripheral blood mononuclear cells, obtained in the third trimester of pregnancy. The receptors were gathered from a female donor with multiple sclerosis, enrolled in a pregnancy study. Both conserved end residues are part of each CDR3. Each record gives: D gene, clone size, V gene, J gene, CDR3 DNA, CDR3 protein. A D gene is named only where the DNA matches it firmly. Expanded clones are given a class, and other clones once, few, many or no size at all.

NA,NA,TRBV27,TRBJ2-7,TGTGCCAGCAGTTCCACGAGCTCCTACGAGCAGTACTTC,CASSSTSSYEQYF
TRBD1,NA,TRBV2,TRBJ2-3,TGTGCCAGCAAATCGGGACGGGGGACAGGGCTCACAGATACGCAGTATTTT,CASKSGRGTGLTDTQYF
TRBD2,NA,TRBV4-3,TRBJ2-2,TGCGCCAGCAGCCAAGATAGGAGCGGGAGGTTAGAGCTGTTTTTT,CASSQDRSGRLELFF
TRBD2,NA,TRBV28,TRBJ2-3,TGTGCCAGCCACTGGGCTAGCGGGAGGAACACAGATACGCAGTATTTT,CASHWASGRNTDTQYF
NA,NA,TRBV14,TRBJ2-7,TGTGCCAGCAGCCAAGGTCTCGGGTTCTCCTACGAGCAGTACTTC,CASSQGLGFSYEQYF
NA,NA,TRBV7-3,TRBJ1-2,TGTGCCAGCAGCTTACCTATTCAGGGAGGTGGCTACACCTTC,CASSLPIQGGGYTF
NA,NA,TRBV6-6,TRBJ1-5,TGTGCCAGCAGGGCAACAGGTGATAGCAATCAGCCCCAGCATTTT,CASRATGDSNQPQHF
TRBD2,NA,TRBV28,TRBJ2-1,TGTGCCAGCAGGACCACTAGCGGGTCCTACTCCTACAATGAGCAGTTCTTC,CASRTTSGSYSYNEQFF
TRBD2,NA,TRBV7-6,TRBJ2-1,TGTGCCAGCAGCCCACTAGCGGGAAGCAATGAGCAGTTCTTC,CASSPLAGSNEQFF
TRBD2,once,TRBV27,TRBJ2-7,TGTGCCAGCAGTTTTGGGAGGGGAAGCTCCTACGAGCAGTACTTC,CASSFGRGSSYEQYF
NA,NA,TRBV2,TRBJ2-7,TGTGCCAGCAGTGAACTGCTGTCGGGCGGGAACTCCTACGAGCAGTACTTC,CASSELLSGGNSYEQYF
NA,NA,TRBV19,TRBJ2-1,TGTGCCAGTAGTATTGGTCAGGGGTACAATGAGCAGTTCTTC,CASSIGQGYNEQFF
NA,NA,TRBV27,TRBJ2-1,TGTGCCAGCAGTTACGGAGGATCCTACAATGAGCAGTTCTTC,CASSYGGSYNEQFF
TRBD1,NA,TRBV5-1,TRBJ1-2,TGCGCCAGCAGCGCTTTGGGACAGAACTATGGCTACACCTTC,CASSALGQNYGYTF
NA,NA,TRBV7-9,TRBJ1-4,TGTGCCAGCAGTCTGGGGCAAACTAATGAAAAACTGTTTTTT,CASSLGQTNEKLFF
TRBD1,NA,TRBV27,TRBJ2-6,TGTGCCAGCAGTCCCCGGACAGGCCGGTCTGGGGCCAACGTCCTGACTTTC,CASSPRTGRSGANVLTF
TRBD1,NA,TRBV5-6,TRBJ1-2,TGTGCCAGCAGCTGGGAGGACAGGGAGTTTGGCTATGGCTACACCTTC,CASSWEDREFGYGYTF
NA,NA,TRBV9,TRBJ2-3,TGTGCCAGCAGCGTAGACGGCTTAGCGGTGGATACGCAGTATTTT,CASSVDGLAVDTQYF
NA,NA,TRBV21-1,TRBJ1-1,TGTGCCAGCAGCAATCTGGACAGCTCAAGGGACACTGAAGCTTTCTTT,CASSNLDSSRDTEAFF
TRBD1,NA,TRBV5-5,TRBJ1-5,TGTGCCAGCAGCATTGGACAGGGGAATCAGCCCCAGCATTTT,CASSIGQGNQPQHF
TRBD1,NA,TRBV27,TRBJ2-1,TGTGCCAGCAGTCCCGGGACAGGTGGCCTTGAGCAGTTCTTC,CASSPGTGGLEQFF
TRBD1,NA,TRBV15,TRBJ1-5,TGTGCCACCAGTCACAGGGGAAGCAATCAGCCCCAGCATTTT,CATSHRGSNQPQHF
NA,NA,TRBV6-5,TRBJ2-2,TGTGCCAGCAGCCCCGGGGAGACCGGGGAGCTGTTTTTT,CASSPGETGELFF
TRBD2,NA,TRBV10-3,TRBJ2-7,TGTGCCATCAGTGAGACCCTAGCGGGGTCCTCCTACGAGCAGTACTTC,CAISETLAGSSYEQYF
TRBD1,NA,TRBV5-6,TRBJ2-7,TGTGCCAGCACCATCCGGGACAGTACAACCTACGAGCAGTACTTC,CASTIRDSTTYEQYF
NA,NA,TRBV18,TRBJ2-7,TGTGCCAGCTCACCCCCTGTGACTAGTGCCGAGCAGTACTTC,CASSPPVTSAEQYF
TRBD1,NA,TRBV4-3,TRBJ2-2,TGCGCCAGCACCCGGGACAGGATGAACACCGGGGAGCTGTTTTTT,CASTRDRMNTGELFF
TRBD2,NA,TRBV25-1,TRBJ2-7,TGTGCCAGCAGAGCCGGGACTAGCGGAGTCTACGAGCAGTACTTC,CASRAGTSGVYEQYF
TRBD2,few,TRBV27,TRBJ2-1,TGTGCCAGCAGTTCACTAGCGGGATTAGCTTATGAGCAGTTCTTC,CASSSLAGLAYEQFF
TRBD1,NA,TRBV7-2,TRBJ1-1,TGTGCCAGCAGCTTAAGGGGACAGGGGTTTCTCACTGAAGCTTTCTTT,CASSLRGQGFLTEAFF
NA,NA,TRBV7-8,TRBJ1-5,TGTGCCAGCAGCTCTACAGGCAGGGTTGAATATAGCAATCAGCCCCAGCATTTT,CASSSTGRVEYSNQPQHF
TRBD2,NA,TRBV10-1,TRBJ2-3,TGCGCCAGCACCCATAGGGGAGGGGATACGCAGTATTTT,CASTHRGGDTQYF
NA,NA,TRBV20-1,TRBJ1-1,TGCAGTGCTACGGGTTTCACTGAAGCTTTCTTT,CSATGFTEAFF
NA,NA,TRBV7-9,TRBJ2-4,TGTGCCAGCAGCTTCCCGGGCAAAAACATTCAGTACTTC,CASSFPGKNIQYF
TRBD1,NA,TRBV13,TRBJ1-1,TGTGCCAGCAGCTTAGGGGGGCCACAGGGGGCGGCTGAAGCTTTCTTT,CASSLGGPQGAAEAFF
TRBD1,NA,TRBV7-4,TRBJ1-2,TGTGCCAGCTCACCCCGGAGGGGGGACAGAAAAAATGGCTACACCTTC,CASSPRRGDRKNGYTF
TRBD2,NA,TRBV27,TRBJ2-1,TGTGCCAGCAGTTTAATAGCGGGGCTCCTCAATGAGCAGTTCTTC,CASSLIAGLLNEQFF
NA,NA,TRBV10-3,TRBJ1-2,TGTGCCATCAGTGAATCGCCTCAGGGGATACATGGCTACACCTTC,CAISESPQGIHGYTF
TRBD2,NA,TRBV19,TRBJ2-7,TGTGCCAGTAGTATACTAGCGGGAGGCAACGAGCAGTACTTC,CASSILAGGNEQYF
NA,NA,TRBV15,TRBJ1-5,TGTGCCACCAGCAGGGACAGTTTTAGCAATCAGCCCCAGCATTTT,CATSRDSFSNQPQHF